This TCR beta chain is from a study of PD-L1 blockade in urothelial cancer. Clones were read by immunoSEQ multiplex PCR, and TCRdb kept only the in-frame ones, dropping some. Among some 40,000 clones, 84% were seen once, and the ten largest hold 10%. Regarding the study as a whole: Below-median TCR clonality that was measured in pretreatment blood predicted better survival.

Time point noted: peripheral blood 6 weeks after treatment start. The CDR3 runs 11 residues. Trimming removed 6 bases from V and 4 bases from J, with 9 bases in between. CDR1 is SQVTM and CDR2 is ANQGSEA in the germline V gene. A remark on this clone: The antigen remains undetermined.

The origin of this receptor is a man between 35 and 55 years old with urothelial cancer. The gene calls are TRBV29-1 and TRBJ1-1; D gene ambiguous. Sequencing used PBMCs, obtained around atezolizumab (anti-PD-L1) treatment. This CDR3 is CSVRIGTEAFF. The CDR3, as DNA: TGCAGCGTCCGAATCGGCACTGAAGCTTTCTTT.